Shown below are 3 T cell receptor beta chains from a single sample sequenced in a study of CD8 T cells in Susac syndrome. A quantity of about 0.45 to 1 ug RNA underwent reverse transcription using random hexamers. TCRdb recomputed calls from the immunoSEQ multiplex PCR reads with MiXCR, one row per CDR3 protein. The sample includes approximately 220,000 distinct CDR3 sequences, 95% seen only once; the top ten take about 0.08%. The source material was CD4+ T cells from PBMCs. The source of these receptors is a human donor with multiple sclerosis.

The J gene is TRBJ1-2, the V gene TRBV30, with D possibly being TRBD1 (6 bases). There are 13 residues in the CDR3. V was clipped by 2 bases and J by 8 bases, with 15 bases between them. CDR1 and CDR2 from the germline V gene are GTSNPN and SVGIG (reference sequence). DNA of the CDR3: TGTGCCTGGAGTAGGGGACAAGCGGGGGGCTACACCTTC. Its protein product is CAWSRGQAGGYTF.

The J gene is TRBJ1-1, the V gene TRBV7-9; D gene unclear. CDR3 length: 11 amino acids. Trimming took 8 bases from V and 10 from J, leaving 14 bases between them. Looked up from germline, CDR1 is SEHNR and CDR2 is FQNEAQ (reference sequence). This chain's CDR3 is CASAMAKGAFF. CDR3 DNA sequence: TGTGCCAGCGCCATGGCGAAGGGAGCTTTCTTT.

V and J are TRBV4-2 and TRBJ2-3; D tentatively fits TRBD1 or TRBD2 (5 bases each). Germline-derived CDR1 and CDR2 are LGHNA and YNFKEQ. CDR3 length equals 16 residues. Trimming pared 5 bases from V and 6 bases from J, leaving 21 bases between. The CDR3 DNA sequence: TGTGCCAGCAGCGCAAGAGGGGTTCCGCCTGCTGATACGCAGTATTTT. The encoded protein is CASSARGVPPADTQYF.